This T cell receptor (beta chain) stems from a study of blood T cell repertoires in COVID-19. On the study more broadly: The study drew acute and convalescent COVID-19 samples from the United States, Italy and Spain.

Method: immunoSEQ multiplex PCR; TCRdb's copy keeps in-frame clones and lacks some. Altogether a few hundred thousand clones are present, approximately 85% being singletons, with the ten largest covering 2.2%. Participant age was roughly 18 to 89 years, and participants resided in fewer than 25 US areas. The count of this clone is one. Trimming at V came to 3 bases and at J to 4 bases, leaving 10 bases not matched to a gene. The CDR3 loop spans 17 amino acids. In germline, CDR1 is SGHDN, CDR2 FVKESK. The source material was PBMCs or T cells enriched from blood (not recorded which). The chain is built from TRBV14 and TRBJ2-1, with 9 bases fitting TRBD2. This sequence originates from a man aged 25-45 years who had recovered from COVID-19. CDR3 loop: CASSQRLAAMGYNEQFF. Here the CDR3 DNA reads TGTGCCAGCAGCCAGAGACTAGCGGCCATGGGTTACAATGAGCAGTTCTTC.